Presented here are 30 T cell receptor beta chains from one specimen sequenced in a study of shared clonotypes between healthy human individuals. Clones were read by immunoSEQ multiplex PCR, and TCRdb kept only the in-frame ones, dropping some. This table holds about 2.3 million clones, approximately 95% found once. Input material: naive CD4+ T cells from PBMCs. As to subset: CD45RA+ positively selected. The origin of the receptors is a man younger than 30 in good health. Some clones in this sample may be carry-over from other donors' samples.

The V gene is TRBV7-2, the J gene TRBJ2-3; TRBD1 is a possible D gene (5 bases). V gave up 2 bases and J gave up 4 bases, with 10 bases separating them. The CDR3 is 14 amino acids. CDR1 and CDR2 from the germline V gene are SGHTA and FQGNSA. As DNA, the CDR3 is TGTGCCAGCAGCTTATCAGGGCTCTCAGATACGCAGTATTTT. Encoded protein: CASSLSGLSDTQYF.

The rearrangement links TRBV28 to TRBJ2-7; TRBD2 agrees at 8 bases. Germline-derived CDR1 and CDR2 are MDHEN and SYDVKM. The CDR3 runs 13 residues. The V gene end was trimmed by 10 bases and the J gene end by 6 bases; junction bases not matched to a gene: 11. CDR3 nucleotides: TGTGCCACATTCACGGGAGGGGCGCGCGAGCAGTACTTC. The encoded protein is CATFTGGAREQYF. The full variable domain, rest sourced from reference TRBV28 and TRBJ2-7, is DVKVTQSSRYLVKRTGEKVFLECVQDMDHENMFWYRQDPGLGLRLIYFSYDVKMKEKGDIPEGYSVSREKKERFSLILESASTNQTSMYLCATFTGGAREQYFGPGTRLTVT.

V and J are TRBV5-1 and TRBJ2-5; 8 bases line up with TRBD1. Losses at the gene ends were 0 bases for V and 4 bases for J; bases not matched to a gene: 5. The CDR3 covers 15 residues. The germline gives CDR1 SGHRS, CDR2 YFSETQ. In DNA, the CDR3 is TGCGCCAGCAGCTTGGGATCAGGACAGGGAGAGACCCAGTACTTC. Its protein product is CASSLGSGQGETQYF.

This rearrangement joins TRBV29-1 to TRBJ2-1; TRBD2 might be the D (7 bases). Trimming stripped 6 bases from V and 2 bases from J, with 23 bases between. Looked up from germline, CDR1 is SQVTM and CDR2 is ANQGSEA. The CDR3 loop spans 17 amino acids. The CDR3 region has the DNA TGCAGCGTCCGCACAGGGCTGGCTAGCGGAACCTACAATGAGCAGTTCTTC. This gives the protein CSVRTGLASGTYNEQFF.

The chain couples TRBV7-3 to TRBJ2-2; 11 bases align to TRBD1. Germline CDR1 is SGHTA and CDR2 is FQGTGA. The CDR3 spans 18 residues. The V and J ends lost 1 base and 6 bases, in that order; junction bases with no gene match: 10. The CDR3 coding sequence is TGTGCCAGCAGCTTAATCCCTCGGACAGGGGGCGCCGCCGGGGAGCTGTTTTTT. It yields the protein CASSLIPRTGGAAGELFF.

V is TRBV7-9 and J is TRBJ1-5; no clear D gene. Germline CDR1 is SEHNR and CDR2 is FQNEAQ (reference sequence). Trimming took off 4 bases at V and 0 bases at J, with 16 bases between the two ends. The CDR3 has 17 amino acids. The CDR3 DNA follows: TGTGCCAGCAGCTCGTACAGTGGCCGGAGTAGCAATCAGCCCCAGCATTTT. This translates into CASSSYSGRSSNQPQHF. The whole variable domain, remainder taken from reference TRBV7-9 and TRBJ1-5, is DTGVSQNPRHKITKRGQNVTFRCDPISEHNRLYWYRQTLGQGPEFLTYFQNEAQLEKSRLLSDRFSAERPKGSFSTLEIQRTEQGDSAMYLCASSSYSGRSSNQPQHFGDGTRLSIL.

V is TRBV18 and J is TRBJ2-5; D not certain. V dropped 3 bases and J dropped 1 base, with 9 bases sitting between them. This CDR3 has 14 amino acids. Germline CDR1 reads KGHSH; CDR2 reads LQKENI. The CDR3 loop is CASSPLLGQETQYF. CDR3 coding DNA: TGTGCCAGCTCACCGTTACTGGGCCAAGAGACCCAGTACTTC. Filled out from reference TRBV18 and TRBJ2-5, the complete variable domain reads NAGVMQNPRHLVRRRGQEARLRCSPMKGHSHVYWYRQLPEEGLKFMVYLQKENIIDESGMPKERFSAEFPKEGPSILRIQQVVRGDSAAYFCASSPLLGQETQYFGPGTRLLVL.

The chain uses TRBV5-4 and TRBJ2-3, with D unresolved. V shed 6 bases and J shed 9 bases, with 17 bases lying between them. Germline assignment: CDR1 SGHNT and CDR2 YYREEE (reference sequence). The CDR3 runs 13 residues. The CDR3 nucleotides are TGTGCCAGCACAAGGTCTGGTGTCCGCACGCAGTATTTT. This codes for CASTRSGVRTQYF.

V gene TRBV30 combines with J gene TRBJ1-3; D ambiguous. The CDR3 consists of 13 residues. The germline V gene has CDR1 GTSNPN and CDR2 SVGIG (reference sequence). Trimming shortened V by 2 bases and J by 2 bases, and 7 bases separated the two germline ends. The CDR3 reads CAWSIPPGNTIYF. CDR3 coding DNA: TGTGCCTGGAGTATCCCGCCTGGAAACACCATATATTTT.

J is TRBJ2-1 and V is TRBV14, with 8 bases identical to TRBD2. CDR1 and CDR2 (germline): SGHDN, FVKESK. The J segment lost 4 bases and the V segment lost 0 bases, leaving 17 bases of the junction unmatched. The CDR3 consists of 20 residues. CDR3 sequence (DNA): TGTGCCAGCAGCCAAGATCTAACGGCGGCGAGCGGGAGAAGATACAATGAGCAGTTCTTC. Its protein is CASSQDLTAASGRRYNEQFF. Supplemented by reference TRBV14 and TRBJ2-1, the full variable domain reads EAGVTQFPSHSVIEKGQTVTLRCDPISGHDNLYWYRRVMGKEIKFLLHFVKESKQDESGMPNNRFLAERTGGTYSTLKVQPAELEDSGVYFCASSQDLTAASGRRYNEQFFGPGTRLTVL.

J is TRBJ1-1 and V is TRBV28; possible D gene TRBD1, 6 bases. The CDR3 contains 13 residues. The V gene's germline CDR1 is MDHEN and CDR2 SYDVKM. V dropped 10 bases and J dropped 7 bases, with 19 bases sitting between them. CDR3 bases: TGTGCCACTCGCGGGGGCGCGCGGAGTGAAGCTTTCTTT. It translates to CATRGGARSEAFF.

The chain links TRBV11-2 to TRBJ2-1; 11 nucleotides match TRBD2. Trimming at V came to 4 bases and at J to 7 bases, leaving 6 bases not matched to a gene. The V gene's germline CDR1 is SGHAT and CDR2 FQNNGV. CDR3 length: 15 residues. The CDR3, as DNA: TGTGCCAGCAGCTCACTAGCGGGAGTTAAGAATGAGCAGTTCTTC. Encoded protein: CASSSLAGVKNEQFF.

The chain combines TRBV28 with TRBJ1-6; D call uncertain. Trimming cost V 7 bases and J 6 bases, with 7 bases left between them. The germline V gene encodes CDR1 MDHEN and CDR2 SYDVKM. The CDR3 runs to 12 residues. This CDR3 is CASTNLNSPLHF. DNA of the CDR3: TGTGCCAGCACCAACCTTAATTCACCCCTCCACTTT. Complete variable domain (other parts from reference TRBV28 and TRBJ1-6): DVKVTQSSRYLVKRTGEKVFLECVQDMDHENMFWYRQDPGLGLRLIYFSYDVKMKEKGDIPEGYSVSREKKERFSLILESASTNQTSMYLCASTNLNSPLHFGNGTRLTVT.

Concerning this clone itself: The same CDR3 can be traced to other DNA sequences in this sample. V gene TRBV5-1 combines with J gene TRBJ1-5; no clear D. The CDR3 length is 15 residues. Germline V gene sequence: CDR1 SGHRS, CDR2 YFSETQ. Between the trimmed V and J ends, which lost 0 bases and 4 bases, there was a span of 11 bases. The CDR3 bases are TGCGCCAGCAGCTTGGACGGTACTGGGAATCAGCCCCAGCATTTT. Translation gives CASSLDGTGNQPQHF.

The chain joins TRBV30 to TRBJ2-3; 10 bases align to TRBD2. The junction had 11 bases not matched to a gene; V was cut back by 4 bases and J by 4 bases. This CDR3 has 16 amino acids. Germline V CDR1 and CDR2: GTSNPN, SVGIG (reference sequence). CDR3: CAWNRAGGPFADTQYF. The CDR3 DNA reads TGTGCCTGGAATAGAGCGGGAGGGCCATTTGCAGATACGCAGTATTTT.

CDR3 nucleotides: TGTGCCATCAGCCCGGAACAAGAGACCCAGTACTTC. Translated: CAISPEQETQYF. The genes are TRBV10-3 and TRBJ2-5; D is undetermined. The CDR3 covers 12 residues. The germline V and J ends were trimmed by 6 bases and 2 bases, with 7 bases remaining between them. The germline CDR1 and CDR2 sequences are ENHRY and SYGVKD.

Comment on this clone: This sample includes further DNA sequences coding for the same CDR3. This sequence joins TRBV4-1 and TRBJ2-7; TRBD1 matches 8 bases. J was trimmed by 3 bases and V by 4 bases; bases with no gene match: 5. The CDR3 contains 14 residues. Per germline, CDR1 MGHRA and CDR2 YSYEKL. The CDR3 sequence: CASSPGQGNYEQYF. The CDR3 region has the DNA TGCGCCAGCAGCCCCGGACAGGGAAACTACGAGCAGTACTTC.

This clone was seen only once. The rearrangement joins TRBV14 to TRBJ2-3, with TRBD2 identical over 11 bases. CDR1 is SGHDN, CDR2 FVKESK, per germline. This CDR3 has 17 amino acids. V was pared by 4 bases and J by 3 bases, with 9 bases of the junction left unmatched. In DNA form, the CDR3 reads TGTGCCAGCAGCCTGATTGAGGGACTAGCGGAAACAGATACGCAGTATTTT. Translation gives CASSLIEGLAETDTQYF.

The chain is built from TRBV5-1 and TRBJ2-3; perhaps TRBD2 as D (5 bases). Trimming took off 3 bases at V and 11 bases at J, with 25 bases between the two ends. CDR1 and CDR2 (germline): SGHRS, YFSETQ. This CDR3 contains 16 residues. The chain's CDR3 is CASSSSTDSPVRKQYF. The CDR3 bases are TGCGCCAGCAGCTCCTCGACGGACTCCCCAGTTAGAAAGCAGTATTTT.

The CDR3 protein is CASSPPIGQDQPQHF. The CDR3, as DNA: TGTGCCAGCTCACCACCCATAGGACAAGATCAGCCCCAGCATTTT. The genes are TRBV18 and TRBJ1-5; D might be TRBD1 (5 bases). The V and J ends lost 0 bases and 5 bases respectively, with 11 bases between them. Germline V gene lookup returns CDR1 KGHSH and CDR2 LQKENI. The CDR3 length is 15 residues.

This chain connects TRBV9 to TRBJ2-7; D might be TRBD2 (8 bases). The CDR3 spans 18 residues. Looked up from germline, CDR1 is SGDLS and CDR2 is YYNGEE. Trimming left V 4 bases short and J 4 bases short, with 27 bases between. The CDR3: CASSQPAGGTGEIYEQYF. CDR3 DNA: TGTGCCAGCAGCCAACCCGCGGGGGGAACAGGGGAAATATACGAGCAGTACTTC.

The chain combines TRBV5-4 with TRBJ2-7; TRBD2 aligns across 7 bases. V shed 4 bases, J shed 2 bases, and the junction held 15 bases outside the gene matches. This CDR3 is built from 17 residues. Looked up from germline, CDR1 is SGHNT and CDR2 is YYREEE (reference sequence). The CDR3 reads CASSGPPRRESPYEQYF. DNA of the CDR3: TGTGCCAGCAGCGGGCCCCCCCGGCGGGAGTCCCCCTACGAGCAGTACTTC.

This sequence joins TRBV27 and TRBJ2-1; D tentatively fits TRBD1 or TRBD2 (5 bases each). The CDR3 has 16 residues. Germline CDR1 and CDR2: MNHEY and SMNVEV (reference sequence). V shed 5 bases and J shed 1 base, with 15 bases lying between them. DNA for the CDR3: TGTGCCAGCAGTAACATCCGGGACGGATCCTACAATGAGCAGTTCTTC. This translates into CASSNIRDGSYNEQFF.

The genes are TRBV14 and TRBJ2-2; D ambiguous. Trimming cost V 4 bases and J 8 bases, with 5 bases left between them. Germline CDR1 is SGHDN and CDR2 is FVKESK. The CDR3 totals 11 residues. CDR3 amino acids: CASSRWGELFF. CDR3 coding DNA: TGTGCCAGCAGCCGATGGGGGGAGCTGTTTTTT.

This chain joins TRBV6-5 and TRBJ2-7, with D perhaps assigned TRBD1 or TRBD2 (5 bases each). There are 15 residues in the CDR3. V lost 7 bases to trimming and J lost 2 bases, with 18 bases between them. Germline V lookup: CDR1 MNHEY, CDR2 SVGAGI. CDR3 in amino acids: CASNKPRGSTYEQYF. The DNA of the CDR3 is TGTGCCAGCAATAAACCCCGGGGCTCGACCTACGAGCAGTACTTC.

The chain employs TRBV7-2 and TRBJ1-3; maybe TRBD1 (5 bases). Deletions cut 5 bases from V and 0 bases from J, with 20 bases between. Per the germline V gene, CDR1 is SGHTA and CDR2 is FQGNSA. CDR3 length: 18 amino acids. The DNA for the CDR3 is TGTGCCAGCAGCACCCCCGGGGCCGGGAAAATCTCTGGAAACACCATATATTTT. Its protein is CASSTPGAGKISGNTIYF.

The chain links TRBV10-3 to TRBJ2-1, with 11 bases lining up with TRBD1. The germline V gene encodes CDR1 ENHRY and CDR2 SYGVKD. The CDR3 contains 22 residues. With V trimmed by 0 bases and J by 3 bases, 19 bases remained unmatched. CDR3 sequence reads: CAISESSRGQGELLSLYNEQFF. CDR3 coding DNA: TGTGCCATCAGTGAGTCGTCTCGGGGACAGGGGGAACTACTCTCCCTCTACAATGAGCAGTTCTTC.

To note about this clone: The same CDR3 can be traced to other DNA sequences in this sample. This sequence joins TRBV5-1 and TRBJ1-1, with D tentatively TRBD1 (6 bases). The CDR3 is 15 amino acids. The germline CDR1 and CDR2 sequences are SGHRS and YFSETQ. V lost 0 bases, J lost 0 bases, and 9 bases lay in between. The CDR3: CASSLGGDMNTEAFF. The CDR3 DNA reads TGCGCCAGCAGCTTGGGAGGGGACATGAACACTGAAGCTTTCTTT.

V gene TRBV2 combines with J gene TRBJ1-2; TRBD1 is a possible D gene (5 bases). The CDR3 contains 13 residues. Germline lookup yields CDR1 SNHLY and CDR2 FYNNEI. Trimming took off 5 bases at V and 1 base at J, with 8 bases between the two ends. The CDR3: CASSPRVNYGYTF. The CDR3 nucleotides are TGTGCCAGCAGTCCCAGGGTTAACTATGGCTACACCTTC.

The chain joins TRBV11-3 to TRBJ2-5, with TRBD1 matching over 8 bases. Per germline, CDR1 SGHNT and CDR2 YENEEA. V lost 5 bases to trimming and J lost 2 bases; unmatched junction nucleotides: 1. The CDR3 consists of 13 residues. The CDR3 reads CASSRTGQETQYF. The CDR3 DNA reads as TGTGCCAGCAGCCGGACAGGGCAAGAGACCCAGTACTTC.